This record looks at one T cell receptor beta chain sequence and its context. Its antigen remains unknown. This sample is part of a study of regulatory and conventional T cells in RAG deficiency. Using immunoSEQ multiplex PCR, the repertoire was profiled, and TCRdb retains in-frame clones only, with some absent. This table holds 8,000 to 10,000 clones, around 92% found once. Genomic DNA came from blood regulatory T cells gated CD4+ CD25-high CD127-low. Study results and caveats: In Omenn syndrome, Treg and Tconv repertoires overlapped >75%. Compared with controls, unique Treg TCR beta sequences dropped roughly 96-fold in Omenn syndrome and CID/AS. RAG-deficient patients showed markedly lower Shannon entropy and higher Simpson indices than control T-cell subsets.

This same sample was also taken into another study, of regulatory T cells. That source adds: Primers: 52 TRBV forward and 13 TRBJ reverse.

Sequencing was done on a sample of Tregs sorted from blood. This TCR was recovered from a human donor in good health.

DNA of the CDR3: TGCGCCAGCAGCTTGAGTACTAGGGATAACTACAATGAGCAGTTCTTC. It is translated as CASSLSTRDNYNEQFF. This chain uses TRBV5-1 with TRBJ2-1; D may be TRBD2 (5 bases). This CDR3 has 16 amino acids. Trimming pared 1 base from V and 3 bases from J, leaving 14 bases between. Germline assignment: CDR1 SGHRS and CDR2 YFSETQ.